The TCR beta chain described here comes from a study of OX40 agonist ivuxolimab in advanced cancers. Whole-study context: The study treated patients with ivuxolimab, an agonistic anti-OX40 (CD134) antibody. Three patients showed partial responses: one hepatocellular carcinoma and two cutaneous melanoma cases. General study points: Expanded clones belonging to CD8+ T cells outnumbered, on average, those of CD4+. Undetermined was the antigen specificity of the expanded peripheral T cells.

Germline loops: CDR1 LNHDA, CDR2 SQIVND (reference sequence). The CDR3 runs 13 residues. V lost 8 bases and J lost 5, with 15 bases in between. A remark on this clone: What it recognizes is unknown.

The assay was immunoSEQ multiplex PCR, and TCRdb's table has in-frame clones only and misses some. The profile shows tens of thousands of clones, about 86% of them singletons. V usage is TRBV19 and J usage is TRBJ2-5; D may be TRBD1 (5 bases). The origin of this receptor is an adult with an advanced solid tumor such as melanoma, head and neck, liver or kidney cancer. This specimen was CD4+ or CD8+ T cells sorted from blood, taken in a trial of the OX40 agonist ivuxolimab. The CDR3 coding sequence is TGTGCCAGTGCAAAGGGGATTTGGGAGACCCAGTACTTC. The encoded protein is CASAKGIWETQYF.